A selection of T cell receptor beta chains follows, all from one sample in a study of identical twins. TCRdb re-called the 5' RACE reads with MiXCR, one entry per CDR3 protein. The repertoire holds 350,000 or so distinct CDR3 sequences, with approximately 8.8% as singletons. Sequencing was performed on naive T cells sorted from blood. The source of these receptors is a woman in her 50s in good health. Both conserved end residues are part of each CDR3. Fields, in order: clone size, J gene, D gene, V gene, CDR3 DNA, CDR3 protein. D genes are given only for firm matches. Clone size is stated in some rows and not others, as once, few, many or a class when expanded.

size: .; J: TRBJ2-7; D: TRBD2; V: TRBV2; DNA: TGTGCCAGCAATACCGGGACTAGCGCCTACGAGCAGTACTTC; CDR3: CASNTGTSAYEQYF
size: .; J: TRBJ2-7; D: .; V: TRBV24-1; DNA: TGTGCCACCAGTGACCCCCGTCAATCCTACGAGCAGTACTTC; CDR3: CATSDPRQSYEQYF
size: many; J: TRBJ1-6; D: .; V: TRBV6-5; DNA: TGTGCCAGCAGTCAAGTCGGTTTGGCGGAGAGGCGCAATAATTCACCCCTCCACTTT; CDR3: CASSQVGLAERRNNSPLHF
size: few; J: TRBJ2-1; D: .; V: TRBV7-2; DNA: TGTGCCAGCAGCTTGGCCGGAAATTGGCGCTCCTACAATGAGCAGTTCTTC; CDR3: CASSLAGNWRSYNEQFF
size: few; J: TRBJ2-1; D: .; V: TRBV15; DNA: TGTGCCACCAGCAGAGGGTCAGGTGGTGGGAAAGGCAATGAGCAGTTCTTC; CDR3: CATSRGSGGGKGNEQFF
size: .; J: TRBJ2-7; D: .; V: TRBV4-2; DNA: TGTGCCAGCAGCCAAGTCAGGCAGGGGACCTACGAGCAGTACTTC; CDR3: CASSQVRQGTYEQYF
size: .; J: TRBJ2-1; D: .; V: TRBV5-1; DNA: TGCGCCAGCGCCTTAGTGGAAAATGAGCAGTTCTTC; CDR3: CASALVENEQFF
size: .; J: TRBJ2-3; D: TRBD1; V: TRBV3-1; DNA: TGTGCCAGCAGCCAGGGACAGGGTCCGACAGATACGCAGTATTTT; CDR3: CASSQGQGPTDTQYF
size: few; J: TRBJ2-1; D: .; V: TRBV6-4; DNA: TGTGCCAGCAGTGTCGGTTATGACTACAATGAGCAGTTCTTC; CDR3: CASSVGYDYNEQFF
size: .; J: TRBJ2-1; D: .; V: TRBV29-1; DNA: TGCAGCGTTGAAGGGACTCACAGCTCCTACAATGAGCAGTTCTTC; CDR3: CSVEGTHSSYNEQFF
size: many; J: TRBJ1-5; D: .; V: TRBV29-1; DNA: TGCAGCGTGGGAGGATTGGTCAATCAGCCCCAGCATTTT; CDR3: CSVGGLVNQPQHF
size: .; J: TRBJ2-1; D: TRBD2; V: TRBV3-1; DNA: TGTGCCAGCAGCCAAGTCAGTCTAGCGGCATTCAATTCCGGAGAGCAGTTCTTC; CDR3: CASSQVSLAAFNSGEQFF
size: few; J: TRBJ2-3; D: .; V: TRBV12-3/TRBV12-4; DNA: TGTGCCAGCAGCTCTAAAGTCGTGACTACGCAGTATTTT; CDR3: CASSSKVVTTQYF
size: many; J: TRBJ2-3; D: TRBD2; V: TRBV4-1; DNA: TGCGCCAGCAGCCAAGTCAGCGGGAGAGCGTCGAATACGCAGTATTTT; CDR3: CASSQVSGRASNTQYF
size: many; J: TRBJ2-1; D: TRBD2; V: TRBV18; DNA: TGTGCCAGCTCAGCGGGACTAGTCTATGAGCAGTTCTTC; CDR3: CASSAGLVYEQFF
size: few; J: TRBJ2-3; D: TRBD2; V: TRBV11-3; DNA: TGTGCCAGCAGCTCGGGACTAGCGGGAGGGCCTGACACAGATACGCAGTATTTT; CDR3: CASSSGLAGGPDTDTQYF
size: many; J: TRBJ2-1; D: TRBD2; V: TRBV9; DNA: TGTGCCAGCAGCCCCTGGGCGCTAGCGGGAGTATCCGGGCGGGATGAGCAGTTCTTC; CDR3: CASSPWALAGVSGRDEQFF
size: few; J: TRBJ2-1; D: .; V: TRBV14; DNA: TGTGCCAGCAGCCCCTGGGTCTCTTCCTACAATGAGCAGTTCTTC; CDR3: CASSPWVSSYNEQFF
size: .; J: TRBJ2-1; D: .; V: TRBV24-1; DNA: TGTGCCACCAGTGATTTTTCGGGGGCGGAATACAATGAGCAGTTCTTC; CDR3: CATSDFSGAEYNEQFF
size: many; J: TRBJ1-5; D: .; V: TRBV12-3/TRBV12-4; DNA: TGTGCCAGCAGTTTGGACGCCTATCAGCCCCAGCATTTT; CDR3: CASSLDAYQPQHF
size: few; J: TRBJ2-5; D: .; V: TRBV6-1; DNA: TGTGCCAGCCGGGGGCCGGGCGGGACCCAGTACTTC; CDR3: CASRGPGGTQYF
size: .; J: TRBJ2-5; D: .; V: TRBV10-3; DNA: TGTGCCATCAGTGATGTCGTGGGTGAGACCCAGTACTTC; CDR3: CAISDVVGETQYF
size: many; J: TRBJ2-5; D: .; V: TRBV24-1; DNA: TGTGCCACCAGCCCGGGCAGGGGAAGAGAGACCCAGTACTTC; CDR3: CATSPGRGRETQYF
size: many; J: TRBJ2-5; D: .; V: TRBV5-1; DNA: TGCGCCAGCAGCGACGTTTGGTTACAAGAGACCCAGTACTTC; CDR3: CASSDVWLQETQYF
size: many; J: TRBJ2-2; D: .; V: TRBV7-9; DNA: TGTGCCAGCAGCGCCGAAAACACCGGGGAGCTGTTTTTT; CDR3: CASSAENTGELFF
size: few; J: TRBJ2-1; D: .; V: TRBV5-1; DNA: TGCGCCAGCACCATGACAGGACCTCATCCGACGGGGAACAATGAGCAGTTCTTC; CDR3: CASTMTGPHPTGNNEQFF
size: .; J: TRBJ2-1; D: .; V: TRBV29-1; DNA: TGCAGCGTTGAAGGTTGGCGGGGCCTCTCCTACAATGAGCAGTTCTTC; CDR3: CSVEGWRGLSYNEQFF
size: few; J: TRBJ1-2; D: TRBD1; V: TRBV27; DNA: TGTGCCAGCAGTCACAGGGGGCTGGGTGGCTACACCTTC; CDR3: CASSHRGLGGYTF
size: few; J: TRBJ2-1; D: .; V: TRBV5-6; DNA: TGTGCCAGCAGCTTGATGTTAAGGACAGACTACAATGAGCAGTTCTTC; CDR3: CASSLMLRTDYNEQFF
size: few; J: TRBJ2-1; D: .; V: TRBV9; DNA: TGTGCCAGCAGCGCGAGGAGGGACAGTGCACCCTACAATGAGCAGTTCTTC; CDR3: CASSARRDSAPYNEQFF
size: many; J: TRBJ2-1; D: .; V: TRBV29-1; DNA: TGCAGCGTTGGGGAGCTGGTCAGTAATGAGCAGTTCTTC; CDR3: CSVGELVSNEQFF
size: .; J: TRBJ2-7; D: .; V: TRBV11-2; DNA: TGTGCCAGCAGAGGAGCGGAAGCCTACGAGCAGTACTTC; CDR3: CASRGAEAYEQYF
size: few; J: TRBJ1-6; D: TRBD1; V: TRBV5-1; DNA: TGCGCCAGCGGGACAGGGGGCAATTCACCCCTCCACTTT; CDR3: CASGTGGNSPLHF
size: many; J: TRBJ2-2; D: .; V: TRBV7-9; DNA: TGTGCCAGCCAGGGGAGTCAGAACACCGGGGAGCTGTTTTTT; CDR3: CASQGSQNTGELFF
size: .; J: TRBJ1-5; D: .; V: TRBV10-2; DNA: TGCGCCAGCAGCGAAACCTATCAGCCCCAGCATTTT; CDR3: CASSETYQPQHF
size: .; J: TRBJ2-1; D: .; V: TRBV25-1; DNA: TGTGCCAGCGGGGGAGCCCGCCCTGAGCAGTTCTTC; CDR3: CASGGARPEQFF
size: .; J: TRBJ2-3; D: .; V: TRBV27; DNA: TGTGCCAGCAGTCCATGGGCGGGACAAGATACGCAGTATTTT; CDR3: CASSPWAGQDTQYF
size: many; J: TRBJ1-2; D: .; V: TRBV12-3/TRBV12-4; DNA: TGTGCCAGCAGTTTTAGGGGGGGGTTCGGGGCCCCAATCTATGGCTACACCTTC; CDR3: CASSFRGGFGAPIYGYTF
size: few; J: TRBJ1-6; D: .; V: TRBV5-1; DNA: TGCGCCAGCAGCCGCGACAGAGGGGACGGATCACCCCTCCACTTT; CDR3: CASSRDRGDGSPLHF
size: many; J: TRBJ2-1; D: TRBD2; V: TRBV3-1; DNA: TGTGCCAGCAGTCGACTAGCGGTCTCCTACAATGAGCAGTTCTTC; CDR3: CASSRLAVSYNEQFF
size: .; J: TRBJ2-1; D: .; V: TRBV20-1; DNA: TGCAGTGCTAGAGATCGGATAGCCAGAAGCTCCTACAATGAGCAGTTCTTC; CDR3: CSARDRIARSSYNEQFF
size: .; J: TRBJ2-1; D: .; V: TRBV11-2; DNA: TGTGCCAGCAGCCAGGGGAATACGCCGGCATGGGAGCAGTTCTTC; CDR3: CASSQGNTPAWEQFF
size: many; J: TRBJ2-5; D: TRBD2; V: TRBV12-3/TRBV12-4; DNA: TGTGCCAGCATTCTAGCGGGAGCTGGTAAAGAGACCCAGTACTTC; CDR3: CASILAGAGKETQYF
size: few; J: TRBJ2-1; D: TRBD2; V: TRBV3-1; DNA: TGTGCCAGCAGCCAAGATTCCCTAGCGGGATACCGCCCCCATGAGCAGTTCTTC; CDR3: CASSQDSLAGYRPHEQFF
size: many; J: TRBJ2-2; D: .; V: TRBV20-1; DNA: TGCAGTGCCCAGGTCACCGGGGAGCTGTTTTTT; CDR3: CSAQVTGELFF